The clone carrying this TCR beta chain was seen many times. Antigen: not known. The germline gene is not matched at one end of the junction; a read error may be the cause. This sample stems from a study of early T cells in non-severe SARS-CoV-2 infection. For the study at large: The study sequenced bulk RNA from unsorted whole blood, with chains unpaired.

The CDR3 totals 13 residues. Per germline, CDR1 SQVTM and CDR2 ANQGSEA. Unique molecular identifiers were attached to individual cDNA molecules. TCRdb re-called the 5' RACE reads with MiXCR, one entry per CDR3 protein. This table holds about 34,000 distinct CDR3 sequences, roughly 6% found once. Whole-study findings and limits: VDJdb-based annotation leaned toward anti-spike CD8 responses and missed private and CD4 specificities.

This sequence originates from an adult who was a healthcare worker with PCR-confirmed SARS-CoV-2 infection or an uninfected control (not recorded which). Material for sequencing was whole blood. The V call is TRBV29-1, the J call TRBJ2-5; 10 bases map to TRBD2. This CDR3 is CSVERGGQGTQYF. The CDR3 DNA sequence: TGCAGCGTCGAGCGGGGGGGCCAAGGGACCCAGTACTTC.